This T cell receptor beta chain comes out of a study of cytomegalovirus exposure and HLA in healthy donors (dated by TCRdb to about 2017). Context from the whole study: An earlier analysis of some 500 of the donors reported 250 to 300 Gb of sequence data and 117 million unique TCR beta sequences from 150 million to 200 million T cells. Roughly 300 gigabases of sequencing data and tens of millions of unique TCR sequences made up an early release that covered approximately 620 HLA-typed donors. Of the roughly 390 genotyped donors, approximately 83% fell in the genetic ancestry cluster associated with self-reported Caucasian donors. The study aimed to test whether signatures of past pathogen exposure could be identified by cataloging public T cell receptors. Using immunosequencing, the study profiled T cell repertoires from around 680 subjects and related those repertoires to cytomegalovirus serostatus. Besides the first cohort of 666 subjects, a separate validation cohort made up of roughly 120 different subjects was used. To predict cytomegalovirus infection status, the study combined high-throughput TCR immunosequencing, statistical association of individual TCRs with disease status, and machine learning. In a later analysis, previously published TCR beta repertoires from 670 or so donors were re-analyzed and high-resolution HLA genotyping was added so that TCR occurrence patterns could be studied. The later analysis used no new phenotypic data to find candidate immune exposures, relying instead on TCR beta sequences and their occurrence across donors. To decide whether each TCR beta V gene segment behaved as functional or pseudogenic, an earlier analysis of fewer than 750 of the donors relied on high-throughput TCR beta sequencing. Donor age, sex, ethnicity and CMV serostatus were compiled together with the repertoire data. Genome-wide SNP genotypes for about 65% of the roughly 670 donors were used in a later genetic analysis, which treated that subset as a discovery cohort. All discovery cohort repertoires had been generated on a single sequencing platform. Class I and class II HLA loci were covered by the typing at four-digit resolution. Typing coverage varied by locus: roughly 629-640 donors for A, B, C, DRB1 and DQB1; approximately 500 for DQA1; nearly 610 for DPA1; under 490 for DPB1. About five DR-DQ haplotypes were treated as single units for association and clustering because of strong linkage in the cohort. Among under 450 genotyped donors of the cohort, an average of roughly 240,000 unique TCR beta nucleotide sequences were sequenced per donor, approximately 20% of them non-productive.

Libraries were built with the immunoSEQ multiplex PCR assay. The multiplex PCR relied on a mix of 60 forward primers for TCR Vbeta segments and 13 reverse primers for TCR Jbeta segments. Amplification of the CDR3 region of rearranged TCR beta genes was performed with a multiplex PCR assay on genomic DNA. The amplified TCR beta libraries were sequenced on the Illumina HiSeq System as 87-base-pair reads. Concerning the study's data processing: A later analysis counted around 72 million unique TCR beta chains across the 550 to 800 repertoires, and around 9.9 million of these chains were shared by at least two donors. To remove PCR and sequencing errors, raw reads were error-corrected and collapsed into unique sequences using a nearest-neighbor algorithm that merged closely related sequences. CDR3 sequences were aligned to IMGT reference sequences to assign V, D and J gene segments. For a sequence to be retained, a match of at least six nucleotides to both a V gene segment and a J gene segment was required. A rearrangement was called productive if the CDR3 had no stop codons and remained in frame with V and J, and every other rearrangement was called non-productive. Following IMGT convention, CDR3 was defined as the stretch from the second conserved V-encoded cysteine to the conserved J-encoded phenylalanine. The earlier analysis of around 640 of the donors excluded sequences that lacked an unambiguous match to a single V gene segment. An earlier analysis of a few hundred of the donors called V segments functional above 56.7% productive rearrangements and segregating when the between-donor standard deviation exceeded 5%. A statistical classification framework was built for diagnosing cytomegalovirus status from the catalog of TCR beta chain sequences. In a later analysis, TCR nucleotide sequences were compared against IMGT/GENE-DB human TR gene sequences so that V and J genes could be assigned. In a later analysis, CDR3 sequences and most-parsimonious VDJ recombination scenarios were assigned using the TCRdist pipeline. In a later analysis, each TCR beta chain was defined by its CDR3 amino acid sequence together with its V-gene family, and reads without a unique V-gene family were excluded. A later analysis removed 592 highly shared, low-generation-probability nucleotide sequences to deal with suspected cross-contamination and a sequencing artifact. A later analysis calculated a clonal expansion index for each public chain from normalized within-repertoire ranks of inferred template counts. Generation probabilities in a later analysis came from a VDJ recombination model fitted to out-of-frame rearrangements, and those results were checked against IGoR. A later analysis scored TCR-TCR, TCR-HLA and TCR-CMV co-occurrence with hypergeometric tests, applying a repertoire-size bias correction to TCR pairs. In a later analysis, false discovery rates were estimated by permuting HLA or CMV assignments 20 times. A later analysis grouped co-occurring TCRs with DBSCAN, adding TCRdist sequence similarity when clustering within HLA-allele-positive subsets. Co-occurrence clustering excluded repertoires with fewer than 30,000 or more than 120,000 public chains, plus five with anomalous nucleotide sharing. TCRdb took this table from immuneACCESS and kept in-frame rearrangements with V and J called. Such tables lack part of the clones; where checked against another copy, unresolved V genes explain under half of the gap, and the rest is unexplained. That table gives V, J and clone size, and the DNA gave D and trimming. Counted in this sample were 100,000 to 150,000 clones; 81% of them appeared once. Jointly, the top ten make up 0.9% to 1.2% of the sample.

The cohort was made up of 666 healthy bone marrow donors. At the time of sampling, all cohort members were nominally healthy, though unrecorded immune exposures were likely present. The donor tested CMV seronegative, placing the donor among the 350 or so seronegative members of the cohort. Every donor gave a peripheral blood sample, and the peripheral blood mononuclear cells from that sample were used for TCR beta sequencing. Genomic DNA was extracted from the blood cell samples with the Qiagen DNeasy Blood Extraction Kit. Notes on this clone: The specificity of this receptor is unknown. Base qualities are not at hand, and no much larger clone is one base apart.

V loses 3 bases of germline sequence and J loses 3 bases, and the interval between the two ends is 16 bases. Inclusive of the bounding cysteine and phenylalanine, the CDR3 is 15 residues long. Kept here is only the CDR3 DNA, which spans 45 bases and is read in frame from base 1. Reading the germline V gene gives CDR1 SGHDT and CDR2 YYEEEE. Results and caveats for the whole study, not just this receptor: According to a later analysis, parvovirus B19, influenza, CMV and Epstein-Barr virus appeared linked to several top co-occurrence clusters. According to a later analysis, TCR association rates differed among HLA loci, with DRB1 alleles showing the most associated TCRs and HLA-C alleles showing the fewest. Most CMV-associated TCR beta chains appeared to be HLA-restricted in a later analysis, and the HLA associations seemed to be driven largely by CMV exposure. It was suggested by the authors that the approach could potentially be generalized to other disease states and immunological phenotypes. A later analysis found that HLA-associated TCR beta chains were more clonally expanded and had lower generation probabilities than equally common non-associated chains. A cluster of highly shared sequence variants was judged likely to represent a technical artifact of the sequencing pipeline. Linkage disequilibrium might explain the correlated functional status among segregating V segments, but an unknown experimental factor could not be excluded. In both the original and validation cohorts, the classifier was reported to diagnose cytomegalovirus status with high specificity and sensitivity. Sequencing depth was assumed to be roughly uniform across donors in the presence/absence analyses, though that assumption may not hold. CMV serostatus was the only immune exposure information available for the cohort. In the study, approximately 160 TCR beta chains were listed as associated with cytomegalovirus. An association between a missense DCLRE1C variant and V-gene and J-gene trimming of TCR beta chains was found in a later genetic analysis and replicated in an independent cohort. The cohort was sequenced for TCR beta chains only, and without alpha or paired-chain data the features that could be detected were limited. A later genetic analysis reported fewer N-insertions in productive TCRs among donors in an Asian-associated ancestry cluster than the roughly 700-donor mean. Most TCR sequences were observed very rarely across donors, whereas some public TCRs were present in many individuals. An earlier analysis of 587 of the donors showed that most TCR beta V segments appeared in productive rearrangements either about 90% or about 30% of the time, which broadly matched IMGT annotations. Because the 87-base-pair reads could not distinguish some IMGT-functional V segments, including TRBV6-2 and TRBV6-3, those segments were excluded. Strong co-occurrence of HLA alleles, especially DR and DQ, made assigning TCR associations to individual alleles difficult. Specific HLA alleles were associated with over 15,000 TCR beta sequences at a false discovery rate of 0.05 in a later analysis. Over 15 rarely observed V segments, including chromosome 9 orphons, were excluded from the earlier analysis of about 600 of the donors because counts were too low. Because HLA typing was unavailable for some donors at each locus, only the typed subset was used in association tests. A further reported finding was that TCR beta sequences accurately predicted the HLA-A and HLA-B alleles for most subjects in the first cohort. A few of the identified cytomegalovirus-associated TCR beta chains were confirmed in vitro to be specific for cytomegalovirus antigens.

The source of this sequence is a woman aged 30 to 39 in good health and CMV-seronegative. Material for sequencing was PBMCs. Recombination linked TRBV5-6 to TRBJ2-7; a weak D assignment points to TRBD1 (5 bases agree). CDR3 region: CASSSPARANYEQYF. The nucleotide sequence is given as TGTGCCAGCAGCTCCCCAGCCAGGGCCAACTACGAGCAGTACTTC.